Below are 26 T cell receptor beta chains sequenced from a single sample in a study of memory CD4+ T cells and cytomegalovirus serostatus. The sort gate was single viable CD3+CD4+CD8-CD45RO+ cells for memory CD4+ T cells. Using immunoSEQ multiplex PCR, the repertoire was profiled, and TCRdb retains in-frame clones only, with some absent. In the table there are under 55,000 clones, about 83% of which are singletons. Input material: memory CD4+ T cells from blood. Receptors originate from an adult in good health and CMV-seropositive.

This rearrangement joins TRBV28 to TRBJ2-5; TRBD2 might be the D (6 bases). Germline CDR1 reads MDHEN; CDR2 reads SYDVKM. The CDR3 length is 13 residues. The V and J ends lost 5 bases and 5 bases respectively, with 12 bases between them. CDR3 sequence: CASSTGTVETQYF. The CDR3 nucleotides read TGTGCCAGCAGTACCGGGACTGTGGAGACCCAGTACTTC.

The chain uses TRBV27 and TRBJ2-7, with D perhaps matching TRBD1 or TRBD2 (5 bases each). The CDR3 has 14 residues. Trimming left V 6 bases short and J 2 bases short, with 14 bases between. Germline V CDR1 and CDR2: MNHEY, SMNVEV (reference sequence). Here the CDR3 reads CASSPRDGTYEQYF. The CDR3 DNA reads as TGTGCCAGCAGCCCTCGGGACGGCACCTACGAGCAGTACTTC.

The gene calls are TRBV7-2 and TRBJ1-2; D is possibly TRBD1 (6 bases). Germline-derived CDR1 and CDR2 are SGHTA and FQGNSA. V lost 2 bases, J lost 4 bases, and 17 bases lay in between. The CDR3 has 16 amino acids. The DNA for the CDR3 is TGTGCCAGCAGCTTAAAGGTCAGGGGAGTTGGCTATGGCTACACCTTC. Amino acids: CASSLKVRGVGYGYTF. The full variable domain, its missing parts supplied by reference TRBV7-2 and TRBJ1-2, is GAGVSQSPSNKVTEKGKDVELRCDPISGHTALYWYRQSLGQGLEFLIYFQGNSAPDKSGLPSDRFSAERTGGSVSTLTIQRTQQEDSAVYLCASSLKVRGVGYGYTFGSGTRLTVV.

Here the CDR3 DNA reads TGTGCTAGTGGTTCCTTCACCGCTGAAGCTTTCTTT. It translates to CASGSFTAEAFF. The V and J genes are TRBV12-5 and TRBJ1-1; D gene unclear. Per the germline V gene, CDR1 is LGHNT and CDR2 is FRNRAP. V lost 4 bases to trimming and J lost 6 bases, with 9 bases between them. The CDR3 runs to 12 residues.

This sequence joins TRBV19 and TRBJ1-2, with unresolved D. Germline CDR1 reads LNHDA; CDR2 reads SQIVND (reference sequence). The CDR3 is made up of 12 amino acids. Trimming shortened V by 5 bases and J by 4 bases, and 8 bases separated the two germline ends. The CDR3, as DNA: TGTGCCAGTAGTCCTGGGTTCTATGGCTACACCTTC. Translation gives CASSPGFYGYTF.

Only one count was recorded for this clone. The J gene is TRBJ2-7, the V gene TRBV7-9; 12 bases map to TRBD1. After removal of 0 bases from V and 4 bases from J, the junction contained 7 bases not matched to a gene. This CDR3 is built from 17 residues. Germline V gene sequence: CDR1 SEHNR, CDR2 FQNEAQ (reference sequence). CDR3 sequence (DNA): TGTGCCAGCAGCTTAGCACAGGGACAGGGGGCTTCTTACGAGCAGTACTTC. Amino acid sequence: CASSLAQGQGASYEQYF.

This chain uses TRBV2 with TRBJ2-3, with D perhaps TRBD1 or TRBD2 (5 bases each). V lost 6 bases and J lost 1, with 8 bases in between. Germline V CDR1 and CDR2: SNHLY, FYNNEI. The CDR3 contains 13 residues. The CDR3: CASRKGRTDTQYF. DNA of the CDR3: TGTGCCAGCAGGAAGGGACGCACAGATACGCAGTATTTT.

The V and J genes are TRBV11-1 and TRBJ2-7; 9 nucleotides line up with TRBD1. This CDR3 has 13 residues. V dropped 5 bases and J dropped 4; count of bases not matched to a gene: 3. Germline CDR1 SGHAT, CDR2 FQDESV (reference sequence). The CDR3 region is CASSPGTGYEQYF. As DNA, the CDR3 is TGTGCCAGCAGCCCCGGGACAGGGTACGAGCAGTACTTC.

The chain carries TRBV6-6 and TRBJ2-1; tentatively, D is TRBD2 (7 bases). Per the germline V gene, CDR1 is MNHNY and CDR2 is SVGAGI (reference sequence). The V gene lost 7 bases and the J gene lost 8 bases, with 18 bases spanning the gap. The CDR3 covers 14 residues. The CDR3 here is CASTRGARKDEQFF. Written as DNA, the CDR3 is TGTGCCAGCACACGGGGGGCCCGGAAGGATGAGCAGTTCTTC.

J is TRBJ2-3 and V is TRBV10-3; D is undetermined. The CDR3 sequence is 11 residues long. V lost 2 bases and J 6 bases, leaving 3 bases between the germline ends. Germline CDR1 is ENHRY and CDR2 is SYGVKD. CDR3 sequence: CAISERDTQYF. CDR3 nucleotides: TGTGCCATCAGTGAGAGGGATACGCAGTATTTT.

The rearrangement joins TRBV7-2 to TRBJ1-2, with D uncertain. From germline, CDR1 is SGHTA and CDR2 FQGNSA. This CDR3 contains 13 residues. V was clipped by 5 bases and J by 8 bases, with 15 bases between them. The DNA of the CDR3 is TGTGCCAGCAGCCAACGGCGGGAAGTCGGCTACACCTTC. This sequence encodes CASSQRREVGYTF.

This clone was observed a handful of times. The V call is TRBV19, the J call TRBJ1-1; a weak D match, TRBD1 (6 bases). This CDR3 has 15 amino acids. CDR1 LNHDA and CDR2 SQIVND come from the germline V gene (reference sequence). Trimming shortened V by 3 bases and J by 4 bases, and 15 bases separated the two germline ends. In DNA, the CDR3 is TGTGCCAGTAGTATTCGCGGTTTAGGGGGCACTGAAGCTTTCTTT. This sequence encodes CASSIRGLGGTEAFF.

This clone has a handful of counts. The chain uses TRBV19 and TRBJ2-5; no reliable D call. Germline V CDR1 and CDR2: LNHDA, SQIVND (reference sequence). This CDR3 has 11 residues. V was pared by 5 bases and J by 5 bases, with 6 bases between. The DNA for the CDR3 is TGTGCCAGTAGTTTAGGGGAGACCCAGTACTTC. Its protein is CASSLGETQYF.

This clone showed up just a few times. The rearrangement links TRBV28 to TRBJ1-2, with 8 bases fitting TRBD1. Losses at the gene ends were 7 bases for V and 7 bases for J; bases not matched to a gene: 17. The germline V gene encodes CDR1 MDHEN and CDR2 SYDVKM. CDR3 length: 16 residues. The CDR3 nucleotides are TGTGCCAGCACCCCGGAAATTGCCAGGGGGCGCGGTGGCTACACCTTC. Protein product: CASTPEIARGRGGYTF.

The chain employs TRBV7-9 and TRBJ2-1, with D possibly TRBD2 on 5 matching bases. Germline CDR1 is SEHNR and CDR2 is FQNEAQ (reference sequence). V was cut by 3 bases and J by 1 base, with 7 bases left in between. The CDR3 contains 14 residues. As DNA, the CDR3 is TGTGCCAGCAGCTTGGGCGGGTCCTACAATGAGCAGTTCTTC. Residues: CASSLGGSYNEQFF.

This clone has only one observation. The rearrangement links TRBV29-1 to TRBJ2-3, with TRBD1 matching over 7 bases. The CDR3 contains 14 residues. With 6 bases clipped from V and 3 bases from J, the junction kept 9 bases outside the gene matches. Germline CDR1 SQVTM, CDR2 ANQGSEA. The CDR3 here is CSVLGQDPTDTQYF. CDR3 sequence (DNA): TGCAGCGTCCTTGGACAGGACCCGACAGATACGCAGTATTTT.

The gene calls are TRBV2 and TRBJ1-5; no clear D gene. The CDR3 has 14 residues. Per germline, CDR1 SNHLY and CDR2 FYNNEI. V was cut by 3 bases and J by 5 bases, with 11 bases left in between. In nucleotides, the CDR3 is TGTGCCAGCAGTGATAGGCCAGGCGATCAGCCCCAGCATTTT. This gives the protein CASSDRPGDQPQHF.

Here the CDR3 reads CASRQGGGNQPQHF. CDR3 nucleotides: TGTGCCAGCAGGCAAGGTGGAGGCAATCAGCCCCAGCATTTT. The J gene is TRBJ1-5, the V gene TRBV28; no firm D call. The V end lost 6 bases, the J end lost 2 bases, and 11 bases lay between the germline ends. The CDR3 length is 14 residues. Germline lookup yields CDR1 MDHEN and CDR2 SYDVKM.

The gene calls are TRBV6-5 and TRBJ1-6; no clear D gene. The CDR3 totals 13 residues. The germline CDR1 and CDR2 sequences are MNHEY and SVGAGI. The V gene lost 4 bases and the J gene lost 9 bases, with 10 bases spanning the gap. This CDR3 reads CASSLTGRSPLHF. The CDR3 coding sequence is TGTGCCAGCAGTTTGACCGGGCGTTCACCCCTCCACTTT.

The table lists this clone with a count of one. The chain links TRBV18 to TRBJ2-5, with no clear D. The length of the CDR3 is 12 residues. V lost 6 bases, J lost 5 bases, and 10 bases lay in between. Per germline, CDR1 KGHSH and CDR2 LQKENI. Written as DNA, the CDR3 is TGTGCCAGCTCCCGGTACGTCGAGACCCAGTACTTC. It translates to CASSRYVETQYF.

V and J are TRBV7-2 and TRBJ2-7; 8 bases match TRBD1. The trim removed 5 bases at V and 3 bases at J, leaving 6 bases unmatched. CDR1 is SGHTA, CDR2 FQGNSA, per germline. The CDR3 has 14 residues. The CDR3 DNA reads TGTGCCAGCAGCGGTCCGGGACAGGACTACGAGCAGTACTTC. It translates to CASSGPGQDYEQYF. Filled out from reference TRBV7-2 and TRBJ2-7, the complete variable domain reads GAGVSQSPSNKVTEKGKDVELRCDPISGHTALYWYRQSLGQGLEFLIYFQGNSAPDKSGLPSDRFSAERTGGSVSTLTIQRTQQEDSAVYLCASSGPGQDYEQYFGPGTRLTVT.

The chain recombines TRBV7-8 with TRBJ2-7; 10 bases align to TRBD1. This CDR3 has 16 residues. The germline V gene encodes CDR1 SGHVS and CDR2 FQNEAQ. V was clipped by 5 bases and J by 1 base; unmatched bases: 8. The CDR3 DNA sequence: TGTGCCAGCAGCCAACCCCCGGGACAGGGGTCCTACGAGCAGTACTTC. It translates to CASSQPPGQGSYEQYF.

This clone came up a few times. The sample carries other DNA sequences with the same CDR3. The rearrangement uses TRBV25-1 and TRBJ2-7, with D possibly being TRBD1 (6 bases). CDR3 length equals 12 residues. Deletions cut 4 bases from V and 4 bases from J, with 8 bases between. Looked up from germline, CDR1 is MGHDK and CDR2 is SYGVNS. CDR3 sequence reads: CASSGGGYEQYF. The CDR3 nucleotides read TGTGCCAGCAGTGGAGGGGGTTACGAGCAGTACTTC.

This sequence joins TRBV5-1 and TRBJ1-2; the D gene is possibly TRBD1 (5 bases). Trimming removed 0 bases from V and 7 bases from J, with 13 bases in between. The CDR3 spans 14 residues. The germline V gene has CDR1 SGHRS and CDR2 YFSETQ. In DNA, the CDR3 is TGCGCCAGCAGCTTGGTGGGCAGGGACTCTGGCTACACCTTC. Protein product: CASSLVGRDSGYTF. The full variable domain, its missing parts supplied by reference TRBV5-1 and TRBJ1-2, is KAGVTQTPRYLIKTRGQQVTLSCSPISGHRSVSWYQQTPGQGLQFLFEYFSETQRNKGNFPGRFSGRQFSNSRSEMNVSTLELGDSALYLCASSLVGRDSGYTFGSGTRLTVV.

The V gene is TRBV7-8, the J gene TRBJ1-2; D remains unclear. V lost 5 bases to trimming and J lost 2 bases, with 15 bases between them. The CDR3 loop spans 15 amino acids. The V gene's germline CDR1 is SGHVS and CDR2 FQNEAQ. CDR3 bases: TGTGCCAGCAGCCTCCTACAGTCTCCAAACTATGGCTACACCTTC. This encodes CASSLLQSPNYGYTF.

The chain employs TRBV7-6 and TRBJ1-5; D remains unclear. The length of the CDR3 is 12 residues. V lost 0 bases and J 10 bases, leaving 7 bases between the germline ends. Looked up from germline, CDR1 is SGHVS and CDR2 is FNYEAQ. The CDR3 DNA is TGTGCCAGCAGCTTAGCGGACGGCCCCCAGCATTTT. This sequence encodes CASSLADGPQHF. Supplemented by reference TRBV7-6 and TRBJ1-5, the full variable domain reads GAGVSQSPRYKVTKRGQDVALRCDPISGHVSLYWYRQALGQGPEFLTYFNYEAQQDKSGLPNDRFSAERPEGSISTLTIQRTEQRDSAMYRCASSLADGPQHFGDGTRLSIL.